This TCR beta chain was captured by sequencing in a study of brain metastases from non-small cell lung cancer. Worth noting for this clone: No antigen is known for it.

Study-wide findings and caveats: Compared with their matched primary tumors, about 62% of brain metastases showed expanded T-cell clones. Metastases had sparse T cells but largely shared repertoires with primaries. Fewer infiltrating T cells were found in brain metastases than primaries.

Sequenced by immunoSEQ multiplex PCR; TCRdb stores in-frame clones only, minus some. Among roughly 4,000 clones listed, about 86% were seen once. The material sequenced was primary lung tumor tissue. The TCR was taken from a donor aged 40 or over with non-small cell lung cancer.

The CDR3 DNA is TGTGCCAGTAGTATAAGGTCTACGGGAAGCAACGAGCAGTACTTC. This encodes CASSIRSTGSNEQYF. J is TRBJ2-7 and V is TRBV19; D is perhaps TRBD2 (5 bases). V was shortened by 2 bases and J by 5 bases, with 16 bases between the two germline ends. The CDR3 has 15 residues. From germline, CDR1 is LNHDA and CDR2 SQIVND (reference sequence).